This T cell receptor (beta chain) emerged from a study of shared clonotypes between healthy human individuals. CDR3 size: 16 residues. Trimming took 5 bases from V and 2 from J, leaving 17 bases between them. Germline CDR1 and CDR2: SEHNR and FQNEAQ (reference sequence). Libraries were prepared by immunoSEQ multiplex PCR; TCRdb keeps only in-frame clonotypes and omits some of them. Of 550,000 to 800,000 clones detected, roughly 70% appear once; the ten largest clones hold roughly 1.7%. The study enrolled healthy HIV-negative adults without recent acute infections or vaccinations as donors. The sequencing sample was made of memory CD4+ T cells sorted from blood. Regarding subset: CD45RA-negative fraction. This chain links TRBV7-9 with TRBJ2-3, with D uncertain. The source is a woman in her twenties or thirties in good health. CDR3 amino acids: CASSRLVGSLTDTQYF. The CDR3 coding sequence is TGTGCCAGCAGCCGGCTAGTGGGGTCCCTCACAGATACGCAGTATTTT.